Here is one T cell receptor beta chain with its context. What it binds is unknown. The sample comes from a study of cytomegalovirus exposure and HLA in healthy donors. Whole-study results and caveats: A later analysis showed that HLA-associated TCR beta chains had undergone more clonal expansion than equally common others. Most likely, a cluster of highly shared sequence variants arose as a sequencing artifact. Presence/absence analyses assumed roughly uniform sequencing depth across donors, which may not hold. Earlier findings revealed that most TCR beta V segments proved productive either about 87% or about 30% of the time.

Primers included in the PCR were 60 Vbeta and 13 Jbeta primers. Assay: immunoSEQ multiplex PCR; the TCRdb copy retains only in-frame clones and omits some. This table lists roughly 69,000 clones. The germline V gene encodes CDR1 LGHNA and CDR2 YNFKEQ. V gave up 0 bases and J gave up 5 bases; unmatched junction bases: 5. The CDR3 covers 15 residues. Sequenced sample: PBMCs. The V call is TRBV4-2, the J call TRBJ2-5; TRBD2 agrees at 8 bases. This clonotype was obtained from a woman aged 30 to 39 in good health and CMV-seronegative. The DNA of the CDR3 is TGTGCCAGCAGCCAAGATCTAGCGGGTCGGGAGACCCAGTACTTC. Translation: CASSQDLAGRETQYF.